The 20 T cell receptor beta chains listed next were all sequenced from one sample in a study of siplizumab effects on memory and regulatory T cells. Sequencing used immunoSEQ multiplex PCR; TCRdb keeps in-frame clones, though not all of them. The profile shows about 110,000 clones, around 90% of them singletons. The specimen sequenced was CD4+ T cells sorted from blood. These receptors came from a human donor in good health.

The chain carries TRBV7-9 and TRBJ1-2, with D perhaps TRBD1 (5 bases). V shed 5 bases and J shed 5 bases, with 18 bases lying between them. The length of the CDR3 is 15 residues. Germline V gene data show CDR1 as SEHNR and CDR2 as FQNEAQ (reference sequence). In DNA form, the CDR3 reads TGTGCCAGCAGCCAAGACGAGGGGACTCCATATGGCTACACCTTC. This sequence encodes CASSQDEGTPYGYTF.

The chain is built from TRBV19 and TRBJ2-5; D might be TRBD1 (6 bases). The CDR3 is made up of 14 amino acids. V lost 8 bases and J 1 base, leaving 14 bases between the germline ends. The germline gives CDR1 LNHDA, CDR2 SQIVND (reference sequence). CDR3 sequence: CASGRGTPQETQYF. CDR3 DNA: TGTGCCAGTGGAAGGGGGACCCCCCAAGAGACCCAGTACTTC.

The chain combines TRBV21-1 with TRBJ1-1; TRBD1 is the table's D call and was not checked against the DNA. TRBV21-1 is recorded as a pseudogene. CDR3 length: 15 amino acids. The CDR3 here is CASSKATGQDTEAFF. The DNA for the CDR3 is TGTGCCAGCAGCAAAGCTACAGGGCAGGACACTGAAGCTTTCTTT.

This rearrangement joins TRBV9 to TRBJ1-3; 7 nucleotides agree with TRBD1. Germline assignment: CDR1 SGDLS and CDR2 YYNGEE. Losses at the gene ends were 3 bases for V and 0 bases for J; bases not matched to a gene: 9. The CDR3 is 17 residues long. The CDR3: CASSAHYGTASGNTIYF. CDR3 DNA sequence: TGTGCCAGCAGCGCACATTACGGGACAGCCTCTGGAAACACCATATATTTT.

The V gene is TRBV18, the J gene TRBJ2-7; 7 positions agree with TRBD1. Looked up from germline, CDR1 is KGHSH and CDR2 is LQKENI. Trimming took 6 bases from V and 2 from J; bases not matched to a gene: 7. This CDR3 has 14 residues. Here the CDR3 reads CASSRQGRTYEQYF. DNA for the CDR3: TGTGCCAGCTCTAGACAGGGTCGTACCTACGAGCAGTACTTC.

This rearrangement joins TRBV5-4 to TRBJ2-3; tentative D call: TRBD2 (6 bases). Germline V gene data show CDR1 as SGHNT and CDR2 as YYREEE (reference sequence). The CDR3 runs 17 residues. V was shortened by 4 bases and J by 0 bases, with 18 bases between the two germline ends. Written as DNA, the CDR3 is TGTGCCAGCAGCCGCGCACCTGACGGGACTAGCACAGATACGCAGTATTTT. This sequence encodes CASSRAPDGTSTDTQYF. The full variable domain, completed using reference TRBV5-4 and TRBJ2-3, is ETGVTQSPTHLIKTRGQQVTLRCSSQSGHNTVSWYQQALGQGPQFIFQYYREEENGRGNFPPRFSGLQFPNYSSELNVNALELDDSALYLCASSRAPDGTSTDTQYFGPGTRLTVL.

CDR3 protein: CASSPPGLGPYEQYF. The CDR3 region has the DNA TGTGCCAGCTCACCCCCGGGACTAGGGCCCTACGAGCAGTACTTC. The chain combines TRBV18 with TRBJ2-7, with TRBD2 matching 8 bases. The CDR3 is made up of 15 amino acids. Germline V CDR1 and CDR2: KGHSH, LQKENI. The V and J ends lost 3 bases and 2 bases, in that order; junction bases with no gene match: 6.

This chain joins TRBV7-9 and TRBJ2-7; no clear D. This CDR3 comprises 13 residues. In germline, CDR1 is SEHNR, CDR2 FQNEAQ (reference sequence). With 2 bases removed from V and 5 bases from J, the gap between germline ends came to 10 bases. CDR3 nucleotides: TGTGCCAGCAGCTTAACAGTGTCCGACGAGCAGTACTTC. The encoded protein is CASSLTVSDEQYF.

The V and J genes are TRBV5-1 and TRBJ1-1, with D unclear. Trimming took 4 bases from V and 0 from J, leaving 10 bases between them. This CDR3 is built from 14 residues. The V gene's germline CDR1 is SGHRS and CDR2 YFSETQ. CDR3 residues: CASSDPNLNTEAFF. The DNA of the CDR3 is TGCGCCAGCAGCGACCCAAACTTGAACACTGAAGCTTTCTTT.

This clone was seen only a few times. V is TRBV6-5 and J is TRBJ1-2, with D possibly TRBD1 on 5 matching bases. Germline lookup yields CDR1 MNHEY and CDR2 SVGAGI. Trimming pared 6 bases from V and 4 bases from J, leaving 9 bases between. The CDR3 spans 12 residues. CDR3 in DNA: TGTGCCAGCAGCCGGGACCTCTATGGCTACACCTTC. Its translation is CASSRDLYGYTF.

This chain uses TRBV6-5 with TRBJ2-1, with 8 nucleotides matching TRBD2. This CDR3 region has 15 residues. After removal of 5 bases from V and 0 bases from J, the junction contained 3 bases not matched to a gene. Germline CDR1 and CDR2: MNHEY and SVGAGI. DNA for the CDR3: TGTGCCAGCAGTCAGAGCGGGAGCTCCTACAATGAGCAGTTCTTC. Translation: CASSQSGSSYNEQFF.

V gene TRBV18 combines with J gene TRBJ1-1; D perhaps matches TRBD1 (5 bases). This CDR3 is 16 amino acids long. The V and J ends lost 4 bases and 0 bases respectively, with 15 bases between them. Germline CDR1 KGHSH, CDR2 LQKENI. The CDR3 reads CASSLTPGRMNTEAFF. The CDR3 DNA is TGTGCCAGCTCACTCACCCCGGGACGGATGAACACTGAAGCTTTCTTT.

The count of this clone is one. The chain joins TRBV2 to TRBJ2-5; D is ambiguous. V was cut by 1 base and J by 6 bases, with 12 bases left in between. Germline V gene data show CDR1 as SNHLY and CDR2 as FYNNEI. This CDR3 is 14 amino acids long. The CDR3: CASSEVTLSQTQYF. CDR3 sequence (DNA): TGTGCCAGCAGTGAAGTAACCCTGAGCCAGACCCAGTACTTC.

The chain links TRBV7-8 to TRBJ1-5; D is ambiguous. Germline CDR1 SGHVS, CDR2 FQNEAQ. V was trimmed by 1 base and J by 6 bases, leaving 13 bases between them. The CDR3 spans 15 residues. The CDR3 loop is CASSLVLASGQPQHF. The CDR3 DNA reads as TGTGCCAGCAGCTTAGTCTTGGCGTCGGGTCAGCCCCAGCATTTT.

This chain links TRBV4-2 with TRBJ2-3, with D unresolved. Trimming took 0 bases from V and 11 from J, leaving 12 bases between them. Germline CDR1 LGHNA, CDR2 YNFKEQ. This CDR3 has 13 residues. The CDR3 coding sequence is TGTGCCAGCAGCCAAGAGGGCCCGAATGGGCAGTATTTT. Its protein product is CASSQEGPNGQYF.

CDR3 nucleotide sequence: TGTGCCAGCAGCTTAGATAGCGGGAGCGCGACCCAGTACTTC. Amino acids: CASSLDSGSATQYF. The V and J genes are TRBV7-2 and TRBJ2-5; TRBD2 aligns across 9 bases. V gave up 1 base and J gave up 7 bases; unmatched junction bases: 4. The CDR3 totals 14 residues. CDR1 is SGHTA, CDR2 FQGNSA, per germline.

V is TRBV19 and J is TRBJ1-2; D remains unclear. CDR3 length equals 12 residues. V gave up 0 bases and J gave up 2 bases, with 1 base separating them. Germline V gene sequence: CDR1 LNHDA, CDR2 SQIVND (reference sequence). CDR3 protein: CASSIENYGYTF. The CDR3 coding sequence is TGTGCCAGTAGTATAGAGAACTATGGCTACACCTTC.

The V gene is TRBV9, the J gene TRBJ1-2; no reliable D call. Trimming took 2 bases from V and 0 from J, leaving 11 bases between them. Germline V CDR1 and CDR2: SGDLS, YYNGEE. This CDR3 has 15 amino acids. DNA of the CDR3: TGTGCCAGCAGCGTTGATGGGGAAGCTAACTATGGCTACACCTTC. It translates to CASSVDGEANYGYTF.

V and J are TRBV27 and TRBJ1-1; no definite D call. Germline loops: CDR1 MNHEY, CDR2 SMNVEV (reference sequence). The CDR3 is made up of 13 amino acids. The ends were cut back, 7 bases at V and 5 bases at J, with 14 bases in the middle. In DNA, the CDR3 is TGTGCCAGCAAACAATCGGGAGGAACTGAAGCTTTCTTT. As protein: CASKQSGGTEAFF.

The chain recombines TRBV27 with TRBJ2-1; 12 bases fit TRBD2. CDR3 size: 18 residues. CDR1 MNHEY and CDR2 SMNVEV come from the germline V gene (reference sequence). The trim removed 5 bases at V and 7 bases at J, leaving 15 bases unmatched. CDR3 sequence reads: CASSPQWTSGALSNEQFF. The CDR3 DNA follows: TGTGCCAGCAGTCCACAATGGACTAGCGGGGCCCTGTCAAATGAGCAGTTCTTC.